This T cell receptor (beta chain) came from a study of blood T cell repertoires in COVID-19. Study details: Whether acute or convalescent, the COVID-19 samples came from the United States, Italy and Spain. T cells, B-cell-depleted T cells, or PBMCs provided the cDNA or gDNA that served as material.

In the source study's methods: Amplified reference gene primers provided the basis for estimating nucleated cell counts. Some clones are missing from TCRdb's copy, which holds only in-frame ones; the method was immunoSEQ multiplex PCR. The V and J calls and clone size come from that table; D and trimming were worked out from the DNA. Here the sample spans about 140,000 clones, about four fifths being singletons. The sequence came from a human donor in a cohort sampled during active COVID-19. Sequenced: peripheral blood.

The CDR3 spells CASSQEIYRGGYEQYF. For the CDR3, the DNA is TGCGCCAGCAGCCAAGAAATATACAGGGGCGGGTACGAGCAGTACTTC. This chain links TRBV4-1 with TRBJ2-7, with 7 bases matching TRBD1. CDR1 is MGHRA, CDR2 YSYEKL, per germline. There are 16 residues in the CDR3. V lost 0 bases to trimming and J lost 4 bases; unmatched junction nucleotides: 9.